This TCR beta chain was profiled in a study of cytomegalovirus exposure and HLA in healthy donors. Across the study: T cells numbering approximately 170 million yielded around 120 million unique TCR beta sequences in an earlier analysis.

This clone was recorded a few times. Its specificity is not known. One end of the junction fails to match germline, which may point to a read error. Study-level results: Of the V segments, some could not be distinguished, including TRBV6-2 and TRBV6-3, and were excluded.

60 Vbeta and 13 Jbeta primers were used in PCR. The table came from immunoSEQ multiplex PCR; TCRdb's copy has only in-frame clones and leaves some out. The table shows 100,000 or so clones, with under 85% occurring only once. The CDR3 contains 15 residues. Germline assignment: CDR1 SEHNR and CDR2 FQNEAQ (reference sequence). The J gene is TRBJ1-6, the V gene TRBV7-9; D is perhaps TRBD1 (5 bases). The TCR was taken from a woman aged 40-49 years in good health and CMV-seronegative. Sequenced input: PBMCs. The CDR3 reads CSSSQQDSYNSPLHF. Here the CDR3 DNA reads TGTTCCAGCAGCCAACAGGATTCCTATAATTCACCCCTCCACTTT.